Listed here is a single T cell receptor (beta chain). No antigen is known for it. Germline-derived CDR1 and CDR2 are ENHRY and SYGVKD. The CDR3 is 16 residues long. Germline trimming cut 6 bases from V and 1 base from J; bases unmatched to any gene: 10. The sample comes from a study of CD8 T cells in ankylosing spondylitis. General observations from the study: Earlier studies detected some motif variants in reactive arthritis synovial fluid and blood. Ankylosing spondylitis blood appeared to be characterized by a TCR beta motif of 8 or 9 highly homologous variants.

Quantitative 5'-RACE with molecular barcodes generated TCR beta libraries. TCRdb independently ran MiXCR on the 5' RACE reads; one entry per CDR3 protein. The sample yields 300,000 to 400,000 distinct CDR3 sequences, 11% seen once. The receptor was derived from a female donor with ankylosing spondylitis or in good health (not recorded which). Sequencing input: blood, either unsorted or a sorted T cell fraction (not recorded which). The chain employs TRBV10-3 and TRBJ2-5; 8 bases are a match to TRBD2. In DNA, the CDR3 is TGTGCCATCAGCGCGGTAGCGGGGCCCTCCCAAGAGACCCAGTACTTC. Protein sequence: CAISAVAGPSQETQYF.